Below, one T cell receptor (beta chain) is given with its context. Its specificity is not known. TCRdb keeps only in-frame clones here, not all; method: immunoSEQ multiplex PCR. The sample consists of about 89,000 clones, 89% of them appearing once. The source of the sample is a study of T cell responses to AZD1222 COVID-19 vaccine. Germline lookup yields CDR1 SQVTM and CDR2 ANQGSEA. J lost 10 bases, V lost 6 bases, and 9 bases had no gene match. The CDR3 contains 12 residues. Findings of the study overall: Spike-specific TCR breadth rose after two AZD1222 doses, and depth rose as well. Among the donors, most were white British and more were female, and clonal diversity was possibly underestimated. With dominance at 160-218 and 743-854, vaccine-associated CD4 TCRs spanned spike.

The V call is TRBV29-1, the J call TRBJ1-2; 9 bases are a match to TRBD1. The receptor comes from an adult who received the AZD1222 COVID-19 vaccine. Sequencing was performed on peripheral blood, taken 28 days after the second AZD1222 dose. The CDR3 sequence is CSVEGQGFSYTF. The CDR3 bases are TGCAGCGTGGAGGGACAGGGCTTTTCCTACACCTTC.